This T cell receptor (beta chain) came from a study of T-cell reconstitution after alpha-beta-depleted transplantation in children. Germline V lookup: CDR1 MNHNS, CDR2 SASEGT. Trimming shortened V by 2 bases and J by 5 bases, and 7 bases separated the two germline ends. CDR3 length equals 13 residues. This clonotype has only a few counts. It was with unique molecular identifiers that the TCRbeta library was prepared. TCRdb redid the calling of the PCR reads with MiXCR, one entry per CDR3 protein. Of about 540,000 distinct CDR3 sequences in the sample, around 18% are singletons; the top ten hold more than 2.5%.

The TCR sequence derives from a human donor who donated a stem cell graft to a child with acute lymphoblastic leukemia. Sequencing was performed on PBMCs from the stem cell graft donor, taken from the stem cell graft. V usage is TRBV6-1 and J usage is TRBJ2-4; D is ambiguous. CDR3 sequence reads: CASSENPENIQYF. The CDR3 coding sequence is TGTGCCAGCAGTGAAAATCCAGAAAACATTCAGTACTTC.